Following are 27 T cell receptor beta chains from one sample sequenced in a study of beta chain features in type 1 diabetes. The study's findings and limits: Within each of all four CD4+ subsets, Type 1 diabetes patients had TCRB CDR3s that were moderately but significantly shorter.

Reverse transcribing all isolated RNA meant expressed TCRB transcripts were sequenced. Sequenced by immunoSEQ multiplex PCR; TCRdb stores in-frame clones only, minus some. Of around 40,000 clones listed, approximately 70% are singletons. These TCRs are of unknown antigen specificity. What was sequenced was Tregs from blood. The source of these receptors is a woman under 30 with type 1 diabetes.

The chain is built from TRBV18 and TRBJ1-2; 9 nucleotides line up with TRBD1. The ends lost 5 bases at V and 5 bases at J; junction bases unmatched: 9. Germline assignment: CDR1 KGHSH and CDR2 LQKENI. There are 15 residues in the CDR3. CDR3 coding DNA: TGTGCCAGCTCATTCGGGACAGGGCCGATGTATGGCTACACCTTC. Amino acids: CASSFGTGPMYGYTF. The full variable domain, rest sourced from reference TRBV18 and TRBJ1-2, is NAGVMQNPRHLVRRRGQEARLRCSPMKGHSHVYWYRQLPEEGLKFMVYLQKENIIDESGMPKERFSAEFPKEGPSILRIQQVVRGDSAAYFCASSFGTGPMYGYTFGSGTRLTVV.

The chain couples TRBV5-1 to TRBJ1-2, with a possible D match to TRBD1 (5 bases). Germline values: CDR1 SGHRS, CDR2 YFSETQ. The CDR3 has 13 amino acids. The V end lost 7 bases, the J end lost 4 bases, and 14 bases lay between the germline ends. As DNA, the CDR3 is TGCGCCAGCCTGCCAGGGCCGGCCTATGGCTACACCTTC. Translating gives CASLPGPAYGYTF.

CDR3 sequence (DNA): TGTGCCAGCAGTCCCGCGCGGGTTATGGGCGGGGAGCTGTTTTTT. Its translation is CASSPARVMGGELFF. The chain recombines TRBV6-1 with TRBJ2-2; TRBD2 is a possible D gene (5 bases). V was trimmed by 5 bases and J by 7 bases, leaving 17 bases between them. CDR1 is MNHNS, CDR2 SASEGT, per germline. This CDR3 region has 15 residues.

The CDR3 is CASSLIPLGDRGLPNEKLFF. The CDR3 DNA reads TGTGCCAGCAGCTTAATTCCTTTAGGGGACAGGGGGCTACCTAATGAAAAACTGTTTTTT. The chain has TRBV7-4 and TRBJ1-4; 12 bases match TRBD1. The CDR3 extends over 20 amino acids. The germline CDR1 and CDR2 sequences are SGHVT and SQSDAQ. V was clipped by 2 bases and J by 3 bases; unmatched bases: 13.

CDR3 bases: TGTGCCAGCAGCCTACAATACGGCGGGTACTATGGCTACACCTTC. Protein product: CASSLQYGGYYGYTF. The chain carries TRBV7-2 and TRBJ1-2; no clear D gene. Per germline, CDR1 SGHTA and CDR2 FQGNSA. The CDR3 is made up of 15 amino acids. With 5 bases removed from V and 3 bases from J, the gap between germline ends came to 16 bases. Drawing the rest from reference TRBV7-2 and TRBJ1-2, the complete variable domain is GAGVSQSPSNKVTEKGKDVELRCDPISGHTALYWYRQSLGQGLEFLIYFQGNSAPDKSGLPSDRFSAERTGGSVSTLTIQRTQQEDSAVYLCASSLQYGGYYGYTFGSGTRLTVV.

V is TRBV14 and J is TRBJ2-1; 7 bases agree with TRBD2. The V gene's germline CDR1 is SGHDN and CDR2 FVKESK. V trimming: 1 base; J trimming: 7 bases; junction bases outside the gene matches: 10. The CDR3 is 16 amino acids. The CDR3 reads CASSQGVAGVRNEQFF. CDR3 nucleotides: TGTGCCAGCAGCCAAGGGGTGGCGGGAGTGAGGAATGAGCAGTTCTTC.

The V and J genes are TRBV11-2 and TRBJ2-7; 8 nucleotides agree with TRBD2. This CDR3 comprises 17 residues. Germline values: CDR1 SGHAT, CDR2 FQNNGV. V lost 2 bases, J lost 3 bases, and 12 bases stayed unmatched. The CDR3 bases are TGTGCCAGCAGCTTAAAGGGGCTCAGCGGGAGACACTACGAGCAGTACTTC. Translated, it gives CASSLKGLSGRHYEQYF.

The chain joins TRBV7-2 to TRBJ2-3; the D gene is possibly TRBD2 (6 bases). Germline V gene sequence: CDR1 SGHTA, CDR2 FQGNSA. V lost 0 bases, J lost 0 bases, and 7 bases lay in between. The CDR3 length is 15 residues. CDR3 DNA sequence: TGTGCCAGCAGCTTAGCTAGCGGCAGCACAGATACGCAGTATTTT. It translates to CASSLASGSTDTQYF.

The CDR3 spells CAWSYGRNQPQHF. CDR3 bases: TGTGCCTGGAGTTATGGGCGCAATCAGCCCCAGCATTTT. This sequence joins TRBV30 and TRBJ1-5; D not certain. CDR1 is GTSNPN and CDR2 is SVGIG in the germline V gene (reference sequence). Trimming cost V 2 bases and J 2 bases, with 7 bases left between them. This CDR3 contains 13 residues. Combining the CDR3 with reference TRBV30 and TRBJ1-5 gives the whole variable domain SQTIHQWPATLVQPVGSPLSLECTVEGTSNPNLYWYRQAAGRGLQLLFYSVGIGQISSEVPQNLSASRPQDRQFILSSKKLLLSDSGFYLCAWSYGRNQPQHFGDGTRLSIL.

This clone has a handful of counts. J is TRBJ1-4 and V is TRBV7-2; 7 nucleotides match TRBD1. J lost 10 bases, V lost 6 bases, and 8 bases had no gene match. Germline lookup yields CDR1 SGHTA and CDR2 FQGNSA. There are 13 residues in the CDR3. The CDR3 is CASRPTGAGKLFF. In DNA, the CDR3 is TGTGCCAGCAGACCAACAGGGGCTGGAAAACTGTTTTTT.

The chain combines TRBV6-5 with TRBJ2-5, with 12 bases aligning to TRBD2. J was trimmed by 2 bases and V by 5 bases; bases with no gene match: 0. Germline V gene data show CDR1 as MNHEY and CDR2 as SVGAGI. The CDR3 spans 14 residues. This chain's CDR3 is CASSLAGGQETQYF. The CDR3, as DNA: TGTGCCAGCAGTCTAGCGGGAGGGCAAGAGACCCAGTACTTC.

This chain joins TRBV19 and TRBJ2-7, with TRBD2 matching over 12 bases. With 5 bases clipped from V and 2 bases from J, the junction kept 4 bases outside the gene matches. This CDR3 contains 15 residues. The germline CDR1 and CDR2 sequences are LNHDA and SQIVND (reference sequence). CDR3: CASSPRLAGAYEQYF. For the CDR3, the DNA is TGTGCCAGTAGTCCTCGACTAGCGGGAGCCTACGAGCAGTACTTC. The full variable domain, with the rest looked up from reference TRBV19 and TRBJ2-7, is DGGITQSPKYLFRKEGQNVTLSCEQNLNHDAMYWYRQDPGQGLRLIYYSQIVNDFQKGDIAEGYSVSREKKESFPLTVTSAQKNPTAFYLCASSPRLAGAYEQYFGPGTRLTVT.

The V call is TRBV7-9, the J call TRBJ1-5, with D perhaps matching TRBD1 (6 bases). Germline CDR1 is SEHNR and CDR2 is FQNEAQ (reference sequence). CDR3 length equals 14 residues. V was shortened by 3 bases and J by 1 base, with 7 bases between the two germline ends. CDR3 amino acids: CASSLQGSNQPQHF. CDR3 in DNA: TGTGCCAGCAGCTTGCAGGGGAGCAATCAGCCCCAGCATTTT. The whole variable domain, filled in from reference TRBV7-9 and TRBJ1-5, reads DTGVSQNPRHKITKRGQNVTFRCDPISEHNRLYWYRQTLGQGPEFLTYFQNEAQLEKSRLLSDRFSAERPKGSFSTLEIQRTEQGDSAMYLCASSLQGSNQPQHFGDGTRLSIL.

This clone has a handful of counts. The chain links TRBV5-1 to TRBJ2-5; D is perhaps TRBD1 (6 bases). Deletions cut 4 bases from V and 5 bases from J, with 12 bases between. Germline CDR1 reads SGHRS; CDR2 reads YFSETQ. This CDR3 has 13 amino acids. In nucleotides, the CDR3 is TGCGCCAGCAGCCTACCCCAGGGGGAGACCCAGTACTTC. It is translated as CASSLPQGETQYF.

V usage is TRBV9 and J usage is TRBJ1-2, with a weak D call TRBD1 (5 bases). This CDR3 comprises 15 residues. Germline values: CDR1 SGDLS, CDR2 YYNGEE. Trimming removed 2 bases at V and 7 bases at J, with 18 bases between. The CDR3 is CASSVWPPQGFGYTF. The DNA of the CDR3 is TGTGCCAGCAGCGTCTGGCCCCCTCAGGGATTTGGCTACACCTTC.

This chain's CDR3 is CASCQLAGWYEQYF. The CDR3 coding sequence is TGTGCCAGTTGCCAATTAGCGGGATGGTACGAGCAGTACTTC. The J gene is TRBJ2-7, the V gene TRBV7-2; 8 nucleotides align to TRBD2. The germline V gene has CDR1 SGHTA and CDR2 FQGNSA. After removal of 9 bases from V and 4 bases from J, the junction contained 11 bases not matched to a gene. This CDR3 contains 14 residues. Drawing the rest from reference TRBV7-2 and TRBJ2-7, the complete variable domain is GAGVSQSPSNKVTEKGKDVELRCDPISGHTALYWYRQSLGQGLEFLIYFQGNSAPDKSGLPSDRFSAERTGGSVSTLTIQRTQQEDSAVYLCASCQLAGWYEQYFGPGTRLTVT.

V gene TRBV7-2 combines with J gene TRBJ1-2, with D maybe TRBD1 (6 bases). Germline V CDR1 and CDR2: SGHTA, FQGNSA. V lost 4 bases and J 4 bases, leaving 13 bases between the germline ends. CDR3 length: 14 amino acids. The CDR3 loop is CASSSDRSSYGYTF. In DNA, the CDR3 is TGTGCCAGCAGCTCCGACAGGAGCTCCTATGGCTACACCTTC.

V usage is TRBV28 and J usage is TRBJ2-1, with 9 bases that match TRBD2. CDR1 is MDHEN and CDR2 is SYDVKM in the germline V gene. The trim removed 5 bases at V and 7 bases at J, leaving 9 bases unmatched. The CDR3 consists of 15 residues. CDR3 region: CASSLYSGSINEQFF. The CDR3 bases are TGTGCCAGCAGTCTCTATAGCGGGAGTATTAATGAGCAGTTCTTC.

This clone was found a few times. DNA of the CDR3: TGCAGCGTTGAAGAACCTCTGGGGGGCTATGGCTACACCTTC. Encoded protein: CSVEEPLGGYGYTF. The chain recombines TRBV29-1 with TRBJ1-2, with D possibly matching TRBD1 (5 bases). The CDR3 consists of 14 residues. Germline V lookup: CDR1 SQVTM, CDR2 ANQGSEA. V was trimmed by 0 bases and J by 4 bases, leaving 12 bases between them. Using reference TRBV29-1 and TRBJ1-2 for the parts outside the CDR3, the full variable domain is SAVISQKPSRDICQRGTSLTIQCQVDSQVTMMFWYRQQPGQSLTLIATANQGSEATYESGFVIDKFPISRPNLTFSTLTVSNMSPEDSSIYLCSVEEPLGGYGYTFGSGTRLTVV.

This clone was observed once. The chain recombines TRBV10-2 with TRBJ2-5, with 10 bases identical to TRBD2. This CDR3 spans 17 amino acids. Germline V gene sequence: CDR1 WSHSY, CDR2 SAAADI. Trimming took 2 bases from V and 1 from J; bases not matched to a gene: 7. The CDR3 DNA is TGCGCCAGCAGTGAGGGTAGCGGGGGGCCACTCCAAGAGACCCAGTACTTC. Protein: CASSEGSGGPLQETQYF.

CDR3 in amino acids: CASRASVYNEQFF. The CDR3 DNA reads as TGTGCCAGCAGGGCTAGCGTCTACAATGAGCAGTTCTTC. The rearrangement joins TRBV6-6 to TRBJ2-1; D is perhaps TRBD2 (6 bases). The CDR3 loop spans 13 amino acids. Trimming pared 6 bases from V and 3 bases from J, leaving 9 bases between. Germline CDR1 MNHNY, CDR2 SVGAGI (reference sequence).

The chain is built from TRBV7-9 and TRBJ2-1; weak D call: TRBD2 (5 bases). The germline V gene has CDR1 SEHNR and CDR2 FQNEAQ (reference sequence). This CDR3 has 12 residues. Trimming cost V 5 bases and J 12 bases, with 14 bases left between them. The CDR3 loop reads CASSPNGGGQFF. For the CDR3, the DNA is TGTGCCAGCAGCCCCAACGGAGGTGGGCAGTTCTTC.

The gene calls are TRBV29-1 and TRBJ1-3; D remains ambiguous. This CDR3 comprises 14 residues. With 2 bases removed from V and 0 bases from J, the gap between germline ends came to 8 bases. Looked up from germline, CDR1 is SQVTM and CDR2 is ANQGSEA. For the CDR3, the DNA is TGCAGCGTTGAACTCTTTCCCTCTGGAAACACCATATATTTT. As protein: CSVELFPSGNTIYF. The variable domain in full, completed from reference TRBV29-1 and TRBJ1-3, reads SAVISQKPSRDICQRGTSLTIQCQVDSQVTMMFWYRQQPGQSLTLIATANQGSEATYESGFVIDKFPISRPNLTFSTLTVSNMSPEDSSIYLCSVELFPSGNTIYFGEGSWLTVV.

The rearrangement uses TRBV18 and TRBJ1-2, with a possible D match to TRBD1 (5 bases). With 4 bases removed from V and 7 bases from J, the gap between germline ends came to 13 bases. This CDR3 has 13 residues. CDR1 KGHSH and CDR2 LQKENI come from the germline V gene. The CDR3 DNA reads TGTGCCAGCTCACGAGTACAGGAGGGTGGCTACACCTTC. It encodes CASSRVQEGGYTF.

This chain links TRBV7-2 with TRBJ2-7; tentatively, D is TRBD2 (5 bases). Germline CDR1 and CDR2: SGHTA and FQGNSA. The CDR3 length is 15 residues. The V and J ends lost 1 base and 4 bases respectively, with 14 bases between them. CDR3 sequence (DNA): TGTGCCAGCAGCTTAGTTTGGCGGGTTGGGTACGAGCAGTACTTC. It codes for CASSLVWRVGYEQYF.

This clone was seen a few times. The CDR3 region is CSVPPPTSSYNEQFF. The CDR3 DNA reads TGCAGCGTCCCCCCCCCGACTTCGTCCTACAATGAGCAGTTCTTC. The V and J genes are TRBV29-1 and TRBJ2-1; the D is unclear. V dropped 6 bases and J dropped 1 base, with 16 bases sitting between them. This CDR3 is 15 amino acids long. The germline CDR1 and CDR2 sequences are SQVTM and ANQGSEA.

The chain recombines TRBV11-3 with TRBJ2-1; TRBD2 agrees at 12 bases. The CDR3 is 15 residues long. Germline V lookup: CDR1 SGHNT, CDR2 YENEEA. V dropped 5 bases and J dropped 7; count of bases not matched to a gene: 6. CDR3 loop: CASSATSGSLNEQFF. Written as DNA, the CDR3 is TGTGCCAGCAGCGCGACTAGCGGGAGTCTTAATGAGCAGTTCTTC.